The 3 T cell receptor beta chains below all came from one sample that was sequenced in a study of CD8+ T cells in alopecia areata. Extracted RNA was reverse transcribed into cDNA, the sequencing template. Assay used: immunoSEQ multiplex PCR; TCRdb lists only in-frame clones, some missing. In the table there are about 140,000 clones, 80% to 90% of which are singletons. The sample's treatment: oral pan-JAK inhibitor, 5-10 mg twice daily. This specimen was CD8+ T cells sorted from blood, taken at week 4, from a patient treated with tofacitinib. All receptors come from a human donor with alopecia areata.

The chain recombines TRBV27 with TRBJ1-1; 7 bases are a match to TRBD1. V was pared by 3 bases and J by 1 base, with 2 bases of the junction left unmatched. The germline V gene has CDR1 MNHEY and CDR2 SMNVEV (reference sequence). The CDR3 is made up of 14 amino acids. The CDR3 spells CASSFAGGNTEAFF. The CDR3 DNA reads as TGTGCCAGCAGTTTTGCAGGGGGGAACACTGAAGCTTTCTTT.

The chain combines TRBV19 with TRBJ1-1; 8 nucleotides agree with TRBD1. Germline V gene sequence: CDR1 LNHDA, CDR2 SQIVND (reference sequence). V was clipped by 4 bases and J by 6 bases; unmatched bases: 16. The CDR3 is 17 amino acids. As DNA, the CDR3 is TGTGCCAGTAGTAGTCTGAGGACGACAGGGGTCGAGGCTGAAGCTTTCTTT. Encoded protein: CASSSLRTTGVEAEAFF.

The V and J genes are TRBV5-4 and TRBJ2-7; D possibly uses TRBD1 or TRBD2 (5 bases each). CDR3 size: 14 residues. The germline CDR1 and CDR2 sequences are SGHNT and YYREEE (reference sequence). V was pared by 1 base and J by 7 bases, with 15 bases between. In DNA form, the CDR3 reads TGTGCCAGCAGCTTGATGGTCTTTGGGGGAGAGCAGTACTTC. It specifies CASSLMVFGGEQYF. The variable domain in full, with the rest retrieved from reference TRBV5-4 and TRBJ2-7, is ETGVTQSPTHLIKTRGQQVTLRCSSQSGHNTVSWYQQALGQGPQFIFQYYREEENGRGNFPPRFSGLQFPNYSSELNVNALELDDSALYLCASSLMVFGGEQYFGPGTRLTVT.